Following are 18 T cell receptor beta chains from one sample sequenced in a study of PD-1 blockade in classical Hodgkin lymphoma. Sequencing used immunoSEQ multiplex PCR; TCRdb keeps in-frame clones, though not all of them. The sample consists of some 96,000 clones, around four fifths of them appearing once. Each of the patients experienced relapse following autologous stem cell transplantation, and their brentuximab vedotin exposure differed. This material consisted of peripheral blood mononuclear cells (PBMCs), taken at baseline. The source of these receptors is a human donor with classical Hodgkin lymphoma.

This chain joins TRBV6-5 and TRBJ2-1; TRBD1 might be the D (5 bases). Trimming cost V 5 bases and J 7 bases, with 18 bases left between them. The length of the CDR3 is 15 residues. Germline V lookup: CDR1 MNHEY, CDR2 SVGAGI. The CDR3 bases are TGTGCCAGCAGTAGGGAAGGGGCCCCCGAGAATGAGCAGTTCTTC. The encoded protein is CASSREGAPENEQFF.

The CDR3 DNA follows: TGTGCCAGCAGTTTACTGGGACAGGGGTATGAGACCCAGTACTTC. This codes for CASSLLGQGYETQYF. The V call is TRBV27, the J call TRBJ2-5; 10 bases are a match to TRBD1. This CDR3 contains 15 residues. Looked up from germline, CDR1 is MNHEY and CDR2 is SMNVEV (reference sequence). V lost 2 bases, J lost 5 bases, and 5 bases stayed unmatched.

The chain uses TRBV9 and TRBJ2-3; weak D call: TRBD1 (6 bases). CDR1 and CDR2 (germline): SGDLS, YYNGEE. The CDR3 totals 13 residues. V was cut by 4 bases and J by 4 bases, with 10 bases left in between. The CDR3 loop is CASSPGVADTQYF. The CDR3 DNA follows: TGTGCCAGCAGCCCAGGGGTGGCAGATACGCAGTATTTT.

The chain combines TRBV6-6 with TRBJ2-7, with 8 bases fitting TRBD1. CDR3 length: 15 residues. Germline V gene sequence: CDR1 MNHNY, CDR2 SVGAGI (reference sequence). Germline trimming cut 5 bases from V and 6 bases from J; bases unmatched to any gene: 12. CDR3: CASSDTGGKGLEQYF. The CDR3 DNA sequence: TGTGCCAGCAGTGATACAGGGGGGAAGGGGCTCGAGCAGTACTTC.

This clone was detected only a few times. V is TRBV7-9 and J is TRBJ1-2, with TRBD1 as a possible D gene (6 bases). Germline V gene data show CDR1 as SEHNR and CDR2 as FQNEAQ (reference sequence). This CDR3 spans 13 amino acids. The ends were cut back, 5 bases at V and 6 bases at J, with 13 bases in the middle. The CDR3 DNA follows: TGTGCCAGCAGCGTATGGACAGCAAATGGCTACACCTTC. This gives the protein CASSVWTANGYTF. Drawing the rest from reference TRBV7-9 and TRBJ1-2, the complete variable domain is DTGVSQNPRHKITKRGQNVTFRCDPISEHNRLYWYRQTLGQGPEFLTYFQNEAQLEKSRLLSDRFSAERPKGSFSTLEIQRTEQGDSAMYLCASSVWTANGYTFGSGTRLTVV.

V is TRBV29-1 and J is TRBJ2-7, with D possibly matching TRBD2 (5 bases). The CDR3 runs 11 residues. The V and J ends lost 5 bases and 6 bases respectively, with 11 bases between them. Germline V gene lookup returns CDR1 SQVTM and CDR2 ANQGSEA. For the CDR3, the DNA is TGCAGCGTTCGCACCGCGGGCGAGCAGTACTTC. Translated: CSVRTAGEQYF.

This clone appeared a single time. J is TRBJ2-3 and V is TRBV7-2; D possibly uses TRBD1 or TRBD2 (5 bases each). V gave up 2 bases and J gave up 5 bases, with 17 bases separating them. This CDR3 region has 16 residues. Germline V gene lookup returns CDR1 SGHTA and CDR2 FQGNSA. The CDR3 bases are TGTGCCAGCAGCTTACAGGTGGGACGTGGGGGAGATACGCAGTATTTT. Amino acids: CASSLQVGRGGDTQYF.

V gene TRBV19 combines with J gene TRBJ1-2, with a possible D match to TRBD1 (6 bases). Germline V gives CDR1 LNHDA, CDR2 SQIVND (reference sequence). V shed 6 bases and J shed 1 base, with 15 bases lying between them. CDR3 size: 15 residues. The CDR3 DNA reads TGTGCCAGTAGCCGGACAGCGGTCATTAACTATGGCTACACCTTC. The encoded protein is CASSRTAVINYGYTF. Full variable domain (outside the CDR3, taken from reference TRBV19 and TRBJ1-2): DGGITQSPKYLFRKEGQNVTLSCEQNLNHDAMYWYRQDPGQGLRLIYYSQIVNDFQKGDIAEGYSVSREKKESFPLTVTSAQKNPTAFYLCASSRTAVINYGYTFGSGTRLTVV.

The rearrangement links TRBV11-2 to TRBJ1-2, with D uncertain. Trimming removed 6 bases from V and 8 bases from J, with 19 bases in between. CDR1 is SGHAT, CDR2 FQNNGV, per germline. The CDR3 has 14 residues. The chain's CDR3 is CASSPVAGWEGYTF. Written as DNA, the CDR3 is TGTGCCAGCAGTCCAGTCGCGGGGTGGGAAGGCTACACCTTC.

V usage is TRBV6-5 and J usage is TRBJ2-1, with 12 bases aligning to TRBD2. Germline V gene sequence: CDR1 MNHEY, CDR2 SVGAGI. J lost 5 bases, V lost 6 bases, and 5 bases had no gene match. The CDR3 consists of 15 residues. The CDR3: CASSRGLAGHNEQFF. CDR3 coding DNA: TGTGCCAGCAGCCGGGGACTAGCGGGCCACAATGAGCAGTTCTTC.

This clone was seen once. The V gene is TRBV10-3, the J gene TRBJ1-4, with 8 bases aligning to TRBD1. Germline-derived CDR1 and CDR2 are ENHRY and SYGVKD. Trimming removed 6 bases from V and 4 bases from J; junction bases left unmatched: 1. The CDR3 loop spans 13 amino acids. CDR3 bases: TGTGCCATCAGGACAGGGGATAATGAAAAACTGTTTTTT. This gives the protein CAIRTGDNEKLFF.

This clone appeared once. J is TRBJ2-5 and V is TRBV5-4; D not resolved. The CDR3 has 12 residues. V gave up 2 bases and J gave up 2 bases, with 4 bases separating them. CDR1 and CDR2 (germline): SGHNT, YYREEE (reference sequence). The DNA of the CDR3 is TGTGCCAGCAGCTTTAGTCAAGAGACCCAGTACTTC. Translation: CASSFSQETQYF.

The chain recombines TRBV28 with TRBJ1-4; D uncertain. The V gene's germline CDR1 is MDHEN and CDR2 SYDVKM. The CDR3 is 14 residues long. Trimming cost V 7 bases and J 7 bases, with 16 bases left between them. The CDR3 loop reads CASKEPGDGEKLFF. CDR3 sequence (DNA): TGTGCCAGCAAAGAGCCCGGGGATGGTGAAAAACTGTTTTTT.

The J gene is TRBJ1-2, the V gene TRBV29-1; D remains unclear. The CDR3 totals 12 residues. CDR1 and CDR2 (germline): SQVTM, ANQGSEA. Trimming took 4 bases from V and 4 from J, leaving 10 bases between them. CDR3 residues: CSVVRRGYGYTF. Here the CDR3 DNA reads TGCAGCGTTGTCCGGAGAGGCTATGGCTACACCTTC.

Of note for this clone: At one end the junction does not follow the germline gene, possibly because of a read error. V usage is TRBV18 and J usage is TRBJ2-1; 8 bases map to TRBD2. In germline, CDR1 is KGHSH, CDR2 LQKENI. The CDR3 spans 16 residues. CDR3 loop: CASSPPTSGAYNEQFF. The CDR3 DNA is TGTGCCAGCTCCCCACCCACTAGCGGAGCCTACAATGAGCAGTTCTTC.

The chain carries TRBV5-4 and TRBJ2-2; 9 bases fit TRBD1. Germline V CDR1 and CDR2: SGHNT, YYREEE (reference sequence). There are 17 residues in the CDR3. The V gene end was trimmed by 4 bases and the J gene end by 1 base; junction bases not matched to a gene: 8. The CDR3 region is CASSPAGTGWNTGELFF. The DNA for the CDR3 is TGTGCCAGCAGCCCAGCCGGGACAGGGTGGAACACCGGGGAGCTGTTTTTT. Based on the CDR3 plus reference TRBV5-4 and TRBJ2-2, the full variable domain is ETGVTQSPTHLIKTRGQQVTLRCSSQSGHNTVSWYQQALGQGPQFIFQYYREEENGRGNFPPRFSGLQFPNYSSELNVNALELDDSALYLCASSPAGTGWNTGELFFGEGSRLTVL.

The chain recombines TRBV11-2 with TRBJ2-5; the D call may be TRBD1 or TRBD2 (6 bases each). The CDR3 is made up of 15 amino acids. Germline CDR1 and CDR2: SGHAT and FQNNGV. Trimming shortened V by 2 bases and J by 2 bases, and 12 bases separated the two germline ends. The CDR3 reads CASSLLGGGQETQYF. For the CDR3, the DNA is TGTGCCAGCAGCTTACTAGGAGGGGGGCAAGAGACCCAGTACTTC.

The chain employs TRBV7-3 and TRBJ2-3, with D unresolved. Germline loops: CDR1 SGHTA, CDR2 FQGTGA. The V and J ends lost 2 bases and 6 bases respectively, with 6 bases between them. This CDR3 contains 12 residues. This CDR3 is CASSLGVDTQYF. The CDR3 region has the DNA TGTGCCAGCAGCTTAGGGGTGGATACGCAGTATTTT.